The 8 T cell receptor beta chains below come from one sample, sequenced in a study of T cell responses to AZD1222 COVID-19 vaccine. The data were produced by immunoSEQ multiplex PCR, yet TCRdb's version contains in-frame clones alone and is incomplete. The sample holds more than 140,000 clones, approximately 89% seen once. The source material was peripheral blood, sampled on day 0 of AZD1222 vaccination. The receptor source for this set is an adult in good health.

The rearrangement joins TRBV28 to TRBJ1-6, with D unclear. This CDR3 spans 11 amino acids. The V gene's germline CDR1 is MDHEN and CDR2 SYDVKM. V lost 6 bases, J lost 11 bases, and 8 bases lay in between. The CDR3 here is CASRRLAPLHF. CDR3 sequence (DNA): TGTGCCAGCAGGCGGTTGGCACCCCTCCACTTT.

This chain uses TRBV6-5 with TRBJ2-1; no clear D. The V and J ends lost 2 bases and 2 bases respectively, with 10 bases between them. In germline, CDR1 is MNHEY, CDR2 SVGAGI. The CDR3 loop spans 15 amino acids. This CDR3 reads CASSYTSGAYNEQFF. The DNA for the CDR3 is TGTGCCAGCAGTTACACCTCTGGGGCCTACAATGAGCAGTTCTTC.

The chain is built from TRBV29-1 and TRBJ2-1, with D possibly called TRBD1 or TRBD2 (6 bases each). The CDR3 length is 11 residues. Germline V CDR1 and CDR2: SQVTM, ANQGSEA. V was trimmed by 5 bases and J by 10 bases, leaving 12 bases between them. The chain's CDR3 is CSVWGAQEQFF. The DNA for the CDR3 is TGCAGCGTTTGGGGGGCACAGGAGCAGTTCTTC.

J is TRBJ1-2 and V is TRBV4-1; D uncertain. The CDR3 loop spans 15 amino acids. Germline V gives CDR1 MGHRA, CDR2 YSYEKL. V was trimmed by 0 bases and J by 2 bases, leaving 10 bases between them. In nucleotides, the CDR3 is TGCGCCAGCAGCCAAGAACTGGCGGCGAACTATGGCTACACCTTC. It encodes CASSQELAANYGYTF.

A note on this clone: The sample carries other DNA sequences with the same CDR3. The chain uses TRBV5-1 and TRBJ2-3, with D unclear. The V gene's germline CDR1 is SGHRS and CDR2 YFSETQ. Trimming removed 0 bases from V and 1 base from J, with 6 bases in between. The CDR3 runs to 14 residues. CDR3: CASSLGLGTDTQYF. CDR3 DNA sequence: TGCGCCAGCAGCTTGGGTCTAGGCACAGATACGCAGTATTTT.

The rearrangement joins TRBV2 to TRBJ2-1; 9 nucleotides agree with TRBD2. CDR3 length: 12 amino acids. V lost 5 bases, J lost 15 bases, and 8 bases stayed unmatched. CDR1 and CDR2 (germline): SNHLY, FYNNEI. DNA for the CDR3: TGTGCCAGCAGTTCTTCCGGGACTAGCCCGTTCTTC. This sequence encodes CASSSSGTSPFF.

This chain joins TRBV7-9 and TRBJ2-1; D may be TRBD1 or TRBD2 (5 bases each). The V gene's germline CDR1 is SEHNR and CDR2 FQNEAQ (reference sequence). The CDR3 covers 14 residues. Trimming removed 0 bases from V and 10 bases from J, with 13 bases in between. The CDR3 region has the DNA TGTGCCAGCAGCTTAGCAGGGACGATAGGGGAGCAGTTCTTC. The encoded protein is CASSLAGTIGEQFF.

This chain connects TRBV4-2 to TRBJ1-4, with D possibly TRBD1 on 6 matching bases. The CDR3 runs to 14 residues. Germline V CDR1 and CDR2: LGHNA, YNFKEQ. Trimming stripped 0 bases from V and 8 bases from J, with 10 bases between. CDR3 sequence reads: CASSQDRGGEKLFF. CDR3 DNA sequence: TGTGCCAGCAGCCAAGACAGGGGAGGGGAAAAACTGTTTTTT.